This T cell receptor beta chain stems from a study of blood T cell repertoires in COVID-19. The wider study: Samples of COVID-19 (acute and convalescent) were obtained from the United States, Italy and Spain. The analysed material was cDNA or gDNA that came from T cells, B-cell-depleted T cells, or PBMCs.

Germline CDR1 reads SGHRS; CDR2 reads YFSETQ. The CDR3 extends over 14 amino acids. V dropped 4 bases and J dropped 5; count of bases not matched to a gene: 7. Assay used: immunoSEQ multiplex PCR; TCRdb lists only in-frame clones, some missing. This sample has some 300,000 clones; over 85% occur once, and the top ten carry roughly 2.9%. The J gene is TRBJ2-3, the V gene TRBV5-1; 7 bases map to TRBD1. This clonotype originated in a woman aged 45-60 years who had been exposed to COVID-19. The sample consisted of PBMCs or T cells enriched from blood (not recorded which). CDR3 region: CASSDRAFQDTQYF. CDR3 DNA: TGCGCCAGCAGCGACAGGGCTTTTCAAGATACGCAGTATTTT.